This T cell receptor (beta chain) is drawn from a study of blood T cell repertoires in COVID-19. Study background: The United States, Italy and Spain provided the acute and convalescent COVID-19 samples. In each case, the material was cDNA or gDNA derived from T cells, B-cell-depleted T cells, or PBMCs.

V shed 4 bases, J shed 8 bases, and the junction held 10 bases outside the gene matches. This CDR3 spans 14 amino acids. Germline V gene lookup returns CDR1 GTSNPN and CDR2 SVGIG (reference sequence). Seattle enrolled patients during active infection and tracked them longitudinally. Method: immunoSEQ multiplex PCR; TCRdb's copy keeps in-frame clones and lacks some. The repertoire holds under 300,000 clones, with 86% as singletons. V and J are TRBV30 and TRBJ1-2, with 10 bases identical to TRBD1. The sequenced sample consisted of peripheral blood. The TCR sequence derives from a woman in her 70s with COVID-19, enrolled during active disease. The CDR3 DNA reads as TGTGCCTGGAATCCGGGACAGGGGAGGTGGGGCTACACCTTC. Its translation: CAWNPGQGRWGYTF. The complete variable domain, with remaining parts taken from reference TRBV30 and TRBJ1-2, reads SQTIHQWPATLVQPVGSPLSLECTVEGTSNPNLYWYRQAAGRGLQLLFYSVGIGQISSEVPQNLSASRPQDRQFILSSKKLLLSDSGFYLCAWNPGQGRWGYTFGSGTRLTVV.